One and the same sample provided the 18 T cell receptor beta chains below, sequenced in a study of early T cells in non-severe SARS-CoV-2 infection. MiXCR, run by TCRdb on the 5' RACE reads, gives a single entry per CDR3 protein. The profile shows under 60,000 distinct CDR3 sequences, around 7.5% of them singletons. The sequenced sample was whole blood. The receptors were gathered from an adult who was a healthcare worker with PCR-confirmed SARS-CoV-2 infection or an uninfected control (not recorded which).

This clonotype was observed many times. The V and J genes are TRBV7-9 and TRBJ1-2; TRBD1 might be the D (6 bases). The germline gives CDR1 SEHNR, CDR2 FQNEAQ (reference sequence). V lost 5 bases, J lost 8 bases, and 15 bases lay in between. This CDR3 has 13 amino acids. DNA for the CDR3: TGTGCCAGCAGCGTAGGACAGTCATGGGGCTACACCTTC. Protein product: CASSVGQSWGYTF.

The V and J genes are TRBV7-8 and TRBJ2-1; 7 positions match TRBD1. The germline CDR1 and CDR2 sequences are SGHVS and FQNEAQ. The CDR3 runs to 13 residues. The junction had 5 bases not matched to a gene; V was cut back by 5 bases and J by 7 bases. This chain's CDR3 is CASSQEGANEQFF. In DNA form, the CDR3 reads TGTGCCAGCAGCCAAGAGGGGGCGAATGAGCAGTTCTTC.

In its sample, this clonotype was seen many times. The chain couples TRBV6-5 to TRBJ2-3; TRBD2 aligns across 7 bases. This CDR3 region has 15 residues. Germline assignment: CDR1 MNHEY and CDR2 SVGAGI. Trimming cost V 8 bases and J 4 bases; bases outside gene matches: 12. The CDR3 sequence: CASGTTPEGADTQYF. In nucleotides, the CDR3 is TGTGCCAGCGGGACTACTCCGGAGGGCGCAGATACGCAGTATTTT.

V usage is TRBV10-3 and J usage is TRBJ1-2, with D possibly TRBD1 on 6 matching bases. V lost 2 bases and J lost 8, with 9 bases in between. CDR1 and CDR2 (germline): ENHRY, SYGVKD. CDR3 length: 12 residues. The CDR3 DNA reads as TGTGCCATCAGTGAGGACAGGCAGGGCTACACCTTC. This encodes CAISEDRQGYTF.

This clonotype was picked up a small number of times. The V call is TRBV2, the J call TRBJ1-1, with unresolved D. Germline CDR1 reads SNHLY; CDR2 reads FYNNEI. V lost 8 bases, J lost 2 bases, and 6 bases lay in between. The CDR3 runs 11 residues. The CDR3 sequence: CASEGNTEAFF. The CDR3 DNA is TGTGCCAGCGAGGGCAACACTGAAGCTTTCTTT.

The V call is TRBV27, the J call TRBJ1-1; TRBD1 matches 8 bases. Trimming cost V 4 bases and J 5 bases; bases outside gene matches: 6. This CDR3 has 14 residues. Germline CDR1 reads MNHEY; CDR2 reads SMNVEV (reference sequence). Written as DNA, the CDR3 is TGTGCCAGCAGTTCGCTTGACAGGGGTACTGAAGCTTTCTTT. This gives the protein CASSSLDRGTEAFF.

This clonotype has ten or more counts. The chain carries TRBV7-9 and TRBJ2-1, with 7 bases lining up with TRBD1. CDR3 size: 13 residues. Germline V gives CDR1 SEHNR, CDR2 FQNEAQ (reference sequence). The V gene end was trimmed by 5 bases and the J gene end by 8 bases; junction bases not matched to a gene: 6. CDR3 residues: CASSPQTGYEQFF. CDR3 nucleotides: TGTGCCAGCAGCCCCCAGACAGGGTATGAGCAGTTCTTC.

In this sample, this clonotype turned up many times. The gene calls are TRBV5-5 and TRBJ2-1; TRBD2 matches 16 bases. The CDR3 totals 20 residues. V lost 2 bases, J lost 8 bases, and 16 bases stayed unmatched. The germline CDR1 and CDR2 sequences are SGHKS and YYEKEE (reference sequence). This chain's CDR3 is CASSLLPGLAGGPRVDEQFF. DNA for the CDR3: TGTGCCAGCAGCTTACTACCGGGACTAGCGGGAGGGCCGCGGGTCGATGAGCAGTTCTTC. The whole variable domain, filled in from reference TRBV5-5 and TRBJ2-1, reads DAGVTQSPTHLIKTRGQQVTLRCSPISGHKSVSWYQQVLGQGPQFIFQYYEKEERGRGNFPDRFSARQFPNYSSELNVNALLLGDSALYLCASSLLPGLAGGPRVDEQFFGPGTRLTVL.

J is TRBJ1-6 and V is TRBV7-3, with D perhaps TRBD1 (5 bases). Trimming cost V 4 bases and J 7 bases, with 11 bases left between them. Germline CDR1 and CDR2: SGHTA and FQGTGA. This CDR3 is built from 14 residues. CDR3: CASSSGGSNSPLHF. The CDR3 nucleotides are TGTGCCAGCAGCTCGGGGGGTAGCAATTCACCCCTCCACTTT.

The chain links TRBV11-2 to TRBJ2-7; TRBD1 aligns across 7 bases. CDR1 SGHAT and CDR2 FQNNGV come from the germline V gene. The CDR3 consists of 14 residues. V lost 4 bases, J lost 1 base, and 4 bases stayed unmatched. DNA for the CDR3: TGTGCCAGCAGCTCCACGACAGGGTCCTACGAGCAGTACTTC. Residues: CASSSTTGSYEQYF.

The rearrangement uses TRBV6-2 or TRBV6-3 and TRBJ2-6; D may be TRBD1 (5 bases). The CDR3 sequence is 15 residues long. V was clipped by 5 bases and J by 0 bases, with 8 bases between them. CDR1 and CDR2 (germline): MNHEY, SVGEGT. CDR3: CASSTDSSGANVLTF. CDR3 bases: TGTGCCAGCAGTACCGACAGCTCTGGGGCCAACGTCCTGACTTTC.

This clonotype has at least ten counts. V is TRBV9 and J is TRBJ2-7; perhaps TRBD1 as D (5 bases). Between the trimmed V and J ends, which lost 2 bases and 3 bases, there was a span of 12 bases. This CDR3 region has 14 residues. From germline, CDR1 is SGDLS and CDR2 YYNGEE. In nucleotides, the CDR3 is TGTGCCAGCAGCGTGGCTGCAGGGCACTACGAGCAGTACTTC. This translates into CASSVAAGHYEQYF.

The rearrangement links TRBV12-3 or TRBV12-4 to TRBJ1-6; the D gene is possibly TRBD1 (6 bases). This CDR3 region has 12 residues. V was shortened by 4 bases and J by 10 bases, with 8 bases between the two germline ends. The CDR3 bases are TGTGCCAGCAGTTCAGGGGAATCACCCCTCCACTTT. This codes for CASSSGESPLHF.

The chain uses TRBV27 and TRBJ2-7; D uncertain. The CDR3 loop spans 14 amino acids. Trimming shortened V by 2 bases and J by 0 bases, and 8 bases separated the two germline ends. Germline values: CDR1 MNHEY, CDR2 SMNVEV (reference sequence). The CDR3 coding sequence is TGTGCCAGCAGTTTAGCCGGGCGCTCCTACGAGCAGTACTTC. Its protein product is CASSLAGRSYEQYF.

This clonotype has ten or more counts. The chain combines TRBV6-6 with TRBJ1-5, with 7 bases that match TRBD1. Germline CDR1 reads MNHNY; CDR2 reads SVGAGI (reference sequence). Germline trimming cut 5 bases from V and 0 bases from J; bases unmatched to any gene: 4. This CDR3 region has 15 residues. The chain's CDR3 is CASSKGTDSNQPQHF. DNA for the CDR3: TGTGCCAGCAGTAAGGGGACAGATAGCAATCAGCCCCAGCATTTT.

This clonotype was found a few times. The V and J genes are TRBV5-6 and TRBJ2-3; D gene uncertain. The CDR3 spans 13 residues. V was pared by 4 bases and J by 0 bases, with 6 bases between. Germline CDR1 and CDR2: SGHDT and YYEEEE. This CDR3 is CASSIYSTDTQYF. CDR3 nucleotide sequence: TGTGCCAGCAGCATATACAGCACAGATACGCAGTATTTT. Drawing the rest from reference TRBV5-6 and TRBJ2-3, the complete variable domain is DAGVTQSPTHLIKTRGQQVTLRCSPKSGHDTVSWYQQALGQGPQFIFQYYEEEERQRGNFPDRFSGHQFPNYSSELNVNALLLGDSALYLCASSIYSTDTQYFGPGTRLTVL.

This sequence joins TRBV18 and TRBJ2-3, with 9 bases aligning to TRBD2. CDR1 is KGHSH and CDR2 is LQKENI in the germline V gene. The CDR3 loop spans 16 amino acids. Losses at the gene ends were 3 bases for V and 3 bases for J; bases not matched to a gene: 7. The CDR3 region is CASSPQNSGGTDTQYF. The DNA of the CDR3 is TGTGCCAGCTCACCCCAAAATAGCGGGGGAACAGATACGCAGTATTTT.

This clonotype was seen repeatedly, ten times or more. This rearrangement joins TRBV20-1 to TRBJ2-7; 7 positions agree with TRBD1. V lost 5 bases and J lost 2; bases outside the gene matches: 15. Germline CDR1 DFQATT, CDR2 SNEGSKA (reference sequence). CDR3 length equals 16 residues. CDR3 protein: CSAPSLMGQKAYEQYF. In DNA form, the CDR3 reads TGCAGTGCTCCGAGCCTAATGGGACAGAAGGCCTACGAGCAGTACTTC.